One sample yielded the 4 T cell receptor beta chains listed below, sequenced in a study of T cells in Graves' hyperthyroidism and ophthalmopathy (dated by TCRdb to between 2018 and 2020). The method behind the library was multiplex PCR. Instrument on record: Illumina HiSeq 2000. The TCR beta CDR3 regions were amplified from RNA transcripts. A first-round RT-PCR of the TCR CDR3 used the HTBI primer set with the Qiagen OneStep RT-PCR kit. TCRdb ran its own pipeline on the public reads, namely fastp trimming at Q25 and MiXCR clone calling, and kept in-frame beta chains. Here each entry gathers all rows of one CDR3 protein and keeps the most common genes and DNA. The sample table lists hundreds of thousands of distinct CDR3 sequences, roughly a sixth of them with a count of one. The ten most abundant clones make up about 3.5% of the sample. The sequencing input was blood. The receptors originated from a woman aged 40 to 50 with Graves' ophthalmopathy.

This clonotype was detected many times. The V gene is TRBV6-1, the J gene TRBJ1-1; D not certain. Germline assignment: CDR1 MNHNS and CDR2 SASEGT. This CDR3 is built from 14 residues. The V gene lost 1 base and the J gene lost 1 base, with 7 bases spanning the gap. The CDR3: CASSEVFRNTEAFF. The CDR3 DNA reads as TGTGCCAGCAGTGAAGTTTTCAGGAACACTGAAGCTTTCTTT.

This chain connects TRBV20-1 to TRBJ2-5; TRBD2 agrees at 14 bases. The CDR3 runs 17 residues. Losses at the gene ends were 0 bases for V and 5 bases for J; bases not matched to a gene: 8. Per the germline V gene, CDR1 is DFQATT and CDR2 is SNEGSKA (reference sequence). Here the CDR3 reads CSARDRRLAGGRETQYF. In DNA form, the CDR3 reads TGCAGTGCTAGAGATAGGAGACTAGCGGGGGGGCGGGAGACCCAGTACTTC.

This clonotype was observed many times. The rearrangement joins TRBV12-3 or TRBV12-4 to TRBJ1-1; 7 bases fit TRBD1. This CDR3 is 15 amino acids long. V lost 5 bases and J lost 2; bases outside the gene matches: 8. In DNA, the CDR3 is TGTGCCAGCAGTCCCCGACAGGGTATAAACACTGAAGCTTTCTTT. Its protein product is CASSPRQGINTEAFF.

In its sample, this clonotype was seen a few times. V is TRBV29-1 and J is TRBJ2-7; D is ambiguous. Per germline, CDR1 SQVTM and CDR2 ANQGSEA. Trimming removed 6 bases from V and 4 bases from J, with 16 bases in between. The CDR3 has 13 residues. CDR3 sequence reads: CSVRFKDSYEQYF. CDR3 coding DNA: TGCAGCGTCCGATTTAAAGACTCTTACGAGCAGTACTTC.